This record looks at one T cell receptor (beta chain) sequence and its context. Its antigen is currently not known. No qualities accompany the bases; no much larger clone lies one base away. The data were obtained in a study of T cell responses to AZD1222 COVID-19 vaccine listed by TCRdb under 2021. Looking at the study overall: Because spike-specific TCR depth and breadth did not differ between the two schedules, AZD1222 recipients who got a second dose at roughly 4 weeks were pooled with those who got a second dose at roughly 12 weeks. TCR sequencing was performed for more than 230 trial participants, of whom approximately 200 were given two doses of AZD1222 and some 26 were given two doses of MenACWY control vaccine. Trial participants were enrolled by age into subgroups of 18-55, 56-69 and 70-plus years, and around 140, 26 and 57 TCR-sequenced participants, respectively, were included in these subgroups. General conclusions and limits of the study: Most participants were white British and females outnumbered males, and the authors suggested that clonal diversity may have been underestimated. After two AZD1222 doses, both the breadth and the depth of spike-specific TCRs were significantly higher than at day 0 and than in MenACWY recipients. Conclusions about previously exposed vaccinees are limited, since just six AZD1222 recipients were seropositive for SARS-CoV-2 at baseline. The 56-69-year group was small, and its depth increase did not reach significance, likely because of low power. No day 14 peak-response samples were available, so repertoires were characterized only after the peak T cell response. The whole spike protein was spanned by vaccine-associated CD4 TCRs, and dominant responses were seen in regions 160-218 and 743-854. Epitopes outside the regions mutated in the B.1.351 and B.1.1.7 variants were reportedly recognized by nearly half of the unique spike-specific TCRs.

Clipping removes 6 bases from V and 5 bases from J, with 7 as the unmatched junction base count. The germline V gene encodes CDR1 MGHDK and CDR2 SYGVNS. The cysteine opens and the phenylalanine closes a CDR3 of 14 amino acids. CDR3 DNA is the only sequence kept; it has 42 bases, read in frame from the first base. The CDR3 regions of human TCRbeta chains were subjected to immunosequencing. Regarding the original processing steps: TCRs in the repertoires were matched against a reference library of SARS-CoV-2-specific TCRs that had been generated with the MIRA antigen-specificity platform. Breadth meant the fraction of unique TCRs that were SARS-CoV-2-associated, whereas depth meant the fraction of total T cells that were SARS-CoV-2-associated. Using the MIRA data, each spike-specific TCR was mapped to the spike region that the TCR reacts to and placed in a CD4 or CD8 class. Log10-transformed breadth and depth values were compared by one-way ANOVA with Sidak's multiple comparisons tests. Imported from immuneACCESS, the table was reduced by TCRdb to in-frame sequences with V and J called. These copies leave out some clones; in studies compared against another copy, an unresolved V gene accounts for under half, and the cause of the remainder is not known. From that table come the V and J calls and clone size; the DNA was used to work out D and trimming. Across this sample there are about 100,000 clones, with about 90% seen only once. The ten largest clones take up 1.7% of the sample.

In the paper's terms, the time point label means: baseline before first vaccination. The vaccinee samples were drawn from two UK trials, COV001 and COV002, one of which was a single-blind randomized controlled phase 2/3 trial testing AZD1222 (ChAdOx1 nCoV-19) in healthy adults. For TCRbeta chain sequencing, PBMC samples from trial participants were taken at day 0 and at day 28 after the second dose. This receptor was obtained from an adult in good health. In this chain, TRBV25-1 is recombined with TRBJ1-1, and TRBD1 matches 9 of the central bases. Source: peripheral blood, taken on day 0 of AZD1222 vaccination. CDR3 region: CASRDGTGWTEAFF. The bases are TGTGCCAGCAGGGACGGGACAGGGTGGACTGAAGCTTTCTTT.